This passage covers 19 T cell receptor beta chains from one sample sequenced in a study of OX40 agonist ivuxolimab in advanced cancers. Sequencing used immunoSEQ multiplex PCR; TCRdb keeps in-frame clones, though not all of them. The sample lists 75,000 to 80,000 clones, over 80% occurring once. This material consisted of CD4+ or CD8+ T cells sorted from blood, taken in a trial of the OX40 agonist ivuxolimab. These receptors were taken from an adult with an advanced solid tumor such as melanoma, head and neck, liver or kidney cancer.

This sequence joins TRBV23-1 and TRBJ2-5; D possibly corresponds to TRBD2 (5 bases). TRBV23-1 counts as an open reading frame of uncertain function. The CDR3 has 15 amino acids. Trimming removed 0 bases at V and 4 bases at J, with 12 bases between. CDR3 in amino acids: CASSQSSGSGETQYF. Written as DNA, the CDR3 is TGCGCCAGCAGTCAATCCTCGGGGTCCGGAGAGACCCAGTACTTC.

The chain is built from TRBV27 and TRBJ2-7, with 7 bases identical to TRBD1. The junction had 1 base not matched to a gene; V was cut back by 4 bases and J by 1 base. Germline assignment: CDR1 MNHEY and CDR2 SMNVEV (reference sequence). The CDR3 spans 13 residues. DNA of the CDR3: TGTGCCAGCAGTTCGACAGGGTCCTACGAGCAGTACTTC. Translated, it gives CASSSTGSYEQYF.

J is TRBJ1-2 and V is TRBV30; D might be TRBD1 (6 bases). CDR3 length: 12 residues. Germline assignment: CDR1 GTSNPN and CDR2 SVGIG (reference sequence). V lost 1 base and J lost 8, with 11 bases in between. For the CDR3, the DNA is TGTGCCTGGAGTGGAGGAGGGGGAGGCTACACCTTC. As protein: CAWSGGGGGYTF.

This rearrangement joins TRBV2 to TRBJ2-3; 9 bases map to TRBD1. Germline V CDR1 and CDR2: SNHLY, FYNNEI. V gave up 7 bases and J gave up 2 bases; unmatched junction bases: 7. This CDR3 has 15 residues. The CDR3 DNA sequence: TGTGCCAGCATGGGGTGGGACAGGGACACAGATACGCAGTATTTT. Encoded protein: CASMGWDRDTDTQYF.

V gene TRBV29-1 combines with J gene TRBJ2-5; TRBD1 aligns across 8 bases. This CDR3 region has 13 residues. V was clipped by 3 bases and J by 5 bases; unmatched bases: 5. The germline V gene has CDR1 SQVTM and CDR2 ANQGSEA. CDR3 sequence reads: CSVEGNRGETQYF. In DNA, the CDR3 is TGCAGCGTTGAGGGGAACAGGGGGGAGACCCAGTACTTC.

CDR3 bases: TGTGCCAGCAGCTTTCTACCGGGACAGGGGCCTGAAAAACTGTTTTTT. Its translation is CASSFLPGQGPEKLFF. This chain links TRBV7-9 with TRBJ1-4; 10 bases are a match to TRBD1. Looked up from germline, CDR1 is SEHNR and CDR2 is FQNEAQ (reference sequence). The CDR3 has 16 residues. J lost 7 bases, V lost 3 bases, and 8 bases had no gene match.

The chain has TRBV2 and TRBJ2-2; D uncertain. The CDR3 loop spans 17 amino acids. Germline V gene sequence: CDR1 SNHLY, CDR2 FYNNEI. With 5 bases removed from V and 0 bases from J, the gap between germline ends came to 16 bases. In DNA form, the CDR3 reads TGTGCCAGCAGTTTTCCCCCCTATTACGCGAACACCGGGGAGCTGTTTTTT. It codes for CASSFPPYYANTGELFF.

CDR3 nucleotides: TGTGCCAGCAGGGGAGCCGGGACAGGCAATTCACCCCTCCACTTT. Protein product: CASRGAGTGNSPLHF. The chain couples TRBV6-6 to TRBJ1-6; 8 nucleotides align to TRBD1. Germline V gene lookup returns CDR1 MNHNY and CDR2 SVGAGI (reference sequence). V was pared by 6 bases and J by 7 bases, with 8 bases of the junction left unmatched. The CDR3 runs 15 residues.

In DNA form, the CDR3 reads TGTGCCAGCAGACCCGACAGTAAACCAGGAGAGACCCAGTACTTC. Residues: CASRPDSKPGETQYF. The chain carries TRBV2 and TRBJ2-5; TRBD1 is a possible D gene (5 bases). The germline V gene encodes CDR1 SNHLY and CDR2 FYNNEI. CDR3 size: 15 residues. V was trimmed by 6 bases and J by 4 bases, leaving 18 bases between them.

This clone came up a few times. This CDR3 reads CASSPFADNEQFF. In DNA, the CDR3 is TGTGCCAGCAGCCCCTTTGCGGACAATGAGCAGTTCTTC. V gene TRBV27 combines with J gene TRBJ2-1; D is uncertain. The CDR3 consists of 13 residues. V was cut by 6 bases and J by 5 bases, with 11 bases left in between. Germline V gene sequence: CDR1 MNHEY, CDR2 SMNVEV (reference sequence).

V usage is TRBV6-1 and J usage is TRBJ2-7, with a weak D call TRBD2 (6 bases). The CDR3 sequence is 12 residues long. V lost 11 bases to trimming and J lost 7 bases, with 18 bases between them. The germline CDR1 and CDR2 sequences are MNHNS and SASEGT. The CDR3 DNA reads TGTGCCGTCGGGGACTCCCCCTTGGAGCAGTACTTC. Encoded protein: CAVGDSPLEQYF.

V usage is TRBV20-1 and J usage is TRBJ1-2; D gene uncertain. The CDR3 runs 10 residues. Trimming left V 3 bases short and J 3 bases short, with 2 bases between. Germline V gene sequence: CDR1 DFQATT, CDR2 SNEGSKA (reference sequence). Written as DNA, the CDR3 is TGCAGTGCTAGCCACTATGGCTACACCTTC. Translated: CSASHYGYTF.

The V gene is TRBV7-9, the J gene TRBJ1-1; D remains ambiguous. CDR1 SEHNR and CDR2 FQNEAQ come from the germline V gene (reference sequence). The V and J ends lost 1 base and 3 bases respectively, with 6 bases between them. The CDR3 spans 13 residues. The CDR3 loop is CASSLVAYTEAFF. CDR3 nucleotides: TGTGCCAGCAGCTTAGTCGCCTACACTGAAGCTTTCTTT. Full variable domain (outside the CDR3, taken from reference TRBV7-9 and TRBJ1-1): DTGVSQNPRHKITKRGQNVTFRCDPISEHNRLYWYRQTLGQGPEFLTYFQNEAQLEKSRLLSDRFSAERPKGSFSTLEIQRTEQGDSAMYLCASSLVAYTEAFFGQGTRLTVV.

The V call is TRBV6-1, the J call TRBJ1-4, with D uncertain. Germline V lookup: CDR1 MNHNS, CDR2 SASEGT. The CDR3 runs to 11 residues. Trimming left V 7 bases short and J 5 bases short, with 5 bases between. In nucleotides, the CDR3 is TGTGCCAGCACTCTCAATGAAAAACTGTTTTTT. Its translation is CASTLNEKLFF.

A single count supports this clone. V gene TRBV20-1 combines with J gene TRBJ2-3, with D uncertain. The germline V and J ends were trimmed by 6 bases and 3 bases, with 7 bases remaining between them. CDR1 is DFQATT and CDR2 is SNEGSKA in the germline V gene (reference sequence). The CDR3 totals 11 residues. CDR3 sequence: CSATPTDTQYF. The CDR3 region has the DNA TGCAGTGCCACACCGACAGATACGCAGTATTTT.

The rearrangement uses TRBV10-3 and TRBJ2-7; D is possibly TRBD2 (5 bases). The CDR3 totals 14 residues. The V gene's germline CDR1 is ENHRY and CDR2 SYGVKD. V lost 2 bases to trimming and J lost 7 bases, with 15 bases between them. CDR3 sequence (DNA): TGTGCCATCAGTGAGCCCCCGGGATTCGAAGAGCAGTACTTC. Residues: CAISEPPGFEEQYF.

This clone was observed a single time. The V gene is TRBV7-2, the J gene TRBJ2-3; 14 bases line up with TRBD2. V was clipped by 4 bases and J by 6 bases; unmatched bases: 6. Per the germline V gene, CDR1 is SGHTA and CDR2 is FQGNSA. The CDR3 covers 16 residues. The CDR3 nucleotides are TGTGCCAGCAGCTCGGGACTAGCGGGAGTATCGGATACGCAGTATTTT. Translation gives CASSSGLAGVSDTQYF.

This chain joins TRBV5-1 and TRBJ2-7, with D possibly being TRBD1 (6 bases). The CDR3 covers 16 residues. The germline V gene encodes CDR1 SGHRS and CDR2 YFSETQ. Trimming took off 4 bases at V and 2 bases at J, with 19 bases between the two ends. CDR3 bases: TGCGCCAGCAGCGCCTCGATTGGGACACCTACCTACGAGCAGTACTTC. It translates to CASSASIGTPTYEQYF.

The V and J genes are TRBV6-5 and TRBJ1-4; 7 positions match TRBD1. The V segment lost 2 bases and the J segment 3 bases; nucleotides outside the gene matches: 3. CDR3 length: 15 residues. Germline CDR1 and CDR2: MNHEY and SVGAGI. CDR3 sequence (DNA): TGTGCCAGCAGTTACGAGACAGGGTCTAATGAAAAACTGTTTTTT. It is translated as CASSYETGSNEKLFF.